This T cell receptor beta chain was identified in a study of tumour-infiltrating T cells in Burkitt lymphoma. Study details: Survival, overall and progression-free, tracked with productive clonality.

Using immunoSEQ multiplex PCR, the repertoire was profiled, and TCRdb retains in-frame clones only, with some absent. The sample shows 13,000 to 15,000 clones, roughly 73% of them seen only once. Germline assignment: CDR1 GTSNPN and CDR2 SVGIG (reference sequence). The CDR3 spans 13 residues. V was shortened by 4 bases and J by 0 bases, with 7 bases between the two germline ends. The chain links TRBV30 to TRBJ2-1, with D unclear. The sample consisted of tumor tissue. The clonotype was recovered from a human donor with diffuse large B-cell lymphoma. The CDR3 reads CAWKFGSYNEQFF. DNA of the CDR3: TGTGCCTGGAAATTTGGCTCCTACAATGAGCAGTTCTTC.